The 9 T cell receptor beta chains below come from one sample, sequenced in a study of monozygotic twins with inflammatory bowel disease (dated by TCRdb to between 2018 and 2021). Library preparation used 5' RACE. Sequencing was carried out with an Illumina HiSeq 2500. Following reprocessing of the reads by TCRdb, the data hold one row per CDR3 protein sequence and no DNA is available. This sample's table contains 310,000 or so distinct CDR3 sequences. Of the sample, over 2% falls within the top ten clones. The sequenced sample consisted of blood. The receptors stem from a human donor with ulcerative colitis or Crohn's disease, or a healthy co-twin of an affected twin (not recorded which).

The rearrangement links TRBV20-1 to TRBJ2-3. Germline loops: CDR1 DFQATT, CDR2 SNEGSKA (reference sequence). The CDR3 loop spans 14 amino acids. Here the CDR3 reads CSASTHRSTDTQYF.

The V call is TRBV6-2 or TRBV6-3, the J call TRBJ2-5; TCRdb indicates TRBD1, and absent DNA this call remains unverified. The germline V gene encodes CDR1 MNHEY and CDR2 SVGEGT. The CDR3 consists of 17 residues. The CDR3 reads CASSYRLGQTGEETQYF.

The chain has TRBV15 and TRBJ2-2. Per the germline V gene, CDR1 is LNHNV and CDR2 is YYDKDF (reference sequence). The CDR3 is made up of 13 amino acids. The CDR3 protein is CATSRVGTGELFF. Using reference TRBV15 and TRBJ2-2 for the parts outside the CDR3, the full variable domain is DAMVIQNPRYQVTQFGKPVTLSCSQTLNHNVMYWYQQKSSQAPKLLFHYYDKDFNNEADTPDNFQSRRPNTSFCFLDIRSPGLGDTAMYLCATSRVGTGELFFGEGSRLTVL.

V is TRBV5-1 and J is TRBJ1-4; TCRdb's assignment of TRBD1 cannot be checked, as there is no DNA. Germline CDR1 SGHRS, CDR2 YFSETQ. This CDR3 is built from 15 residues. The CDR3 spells CASSSDGTVNEKLFF.

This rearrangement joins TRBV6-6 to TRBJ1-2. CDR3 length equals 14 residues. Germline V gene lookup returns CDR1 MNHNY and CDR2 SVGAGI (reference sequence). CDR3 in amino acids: CASSPRTSNYGYTF.

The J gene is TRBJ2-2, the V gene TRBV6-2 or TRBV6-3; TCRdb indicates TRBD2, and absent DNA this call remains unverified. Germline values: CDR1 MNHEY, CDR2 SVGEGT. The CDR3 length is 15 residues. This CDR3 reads CASSYGEGIAGELFF.

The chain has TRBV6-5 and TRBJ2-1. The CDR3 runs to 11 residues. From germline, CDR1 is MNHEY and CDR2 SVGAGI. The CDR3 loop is CASSYRSEQFF.

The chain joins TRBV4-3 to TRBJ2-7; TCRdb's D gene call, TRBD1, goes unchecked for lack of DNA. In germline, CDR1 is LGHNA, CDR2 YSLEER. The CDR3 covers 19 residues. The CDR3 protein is CASSQWGDRGFPISYEQYF.

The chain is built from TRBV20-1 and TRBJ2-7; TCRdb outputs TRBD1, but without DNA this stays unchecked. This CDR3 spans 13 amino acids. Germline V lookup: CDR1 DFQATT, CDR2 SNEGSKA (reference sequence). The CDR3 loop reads CSARGQGAYEQYF.